This T cell receptor (beta chain) is drawn from a study of blood T cell repertoires in COVID-19. Study context: Whether acute or convalescent, the COVID-19 samples came from the United States, Italy and Spain. The analysed material was cDNA or gDNA that came from T cells, B-cell-depleted T cells, or PBMCs.

The CDR3 loop spans 14 amino acids. V dropped 0 bases and J dropped 7 bases, with 12 bases sitting between them. Germline-derived CDR1 and CDR2 are MNHNY and SVGAGI (reference sequence). Source study methods: It was from reference gene primer amplification that nucleated cell counts were estimated. Libraries were prepared by immunoSEQ multiplex PCR; TCRdb keeps only in-frame clonotypes and omits some of them. The D gene and trimming were derived from the DNA, and the V and J assignments and clone size from that table. The sample has about 200,000 clones; more than 65% are singletons. The receptor was derived from an elderly woman with acute or convalescent COVID-19. What was sequenced was peripheral blood. The V call is TRBV6-6, the J call TRBJ1-1; possibly TRBD1 for D (5 bases). The DNA of the CDR3 is TGTGCCAGCAGTTACTCAACCGACAGTAATGAAGCTTTCTTT. Translation gives CASSYSTDSNEAFF.